Each of the 9 T cell receptor beta chains below was sequenced from the same sample in a study of T cell responses to AZD1222 COVID-19 vaccine. Repertoires were generated with immunoSEQ multiplex PCR, while TCRdb's copy carries only in-frame clones and drops some. The table lists around 50,000 clones, about 86% of them singletons. The sample here was peripheral blood, taken on day 0 of AZD1222 vaccination. These TCRs come from an adult in good health.

J is TRBJ1-3 and V is TRBV6-6, with D hard to call. This CDR3 contains 15 residues. Germline V lookup: CDR1 MNHNY, CDR2 SVGAGI (reference sequence). V was shortened by 5 bases and J by 0 bases, with 11 bases between the two germline ends. In DNA form, the CDR3 reads TGTGCCAGCAGTCCTGACGGAAGCTCTGGAAACACCATATATTTT. Amino acid sequence: CASSPDGSSGNTIYF.

On this clone: At the DNA level, this CDR3 is encoded by other sequences in the same sample as well. The V gene is TRBV12-3 or TRBV12-4, the J gene TRBJ1-5; no clear D gene. Trimming left V 1 base short and J 7 bases short, with 2 bases between. This CDR3 is 11 amino acids long. This chain's CDR3 is CASSLGQPQHF. The CDR3, as DNA: TGTGCCAGCAGTTTAGGACAGCCCCAGCATTTT.

The genes are TRBV6-2 or TRBV6-3 and TRBJ1-2, with a weak D call TRBD1 (6 bases). The CDR3 has 14 amino acids. Germline V gene lookup returns CDR1 MNHEY and CDR2 SVGEGT. Deletions cut 1 base from V and 14 bases from J, with 20 bases between. CDR3 sequence: CASSYLGGRGEDTF. The CDR3 DNA reads as TGTGCCAGCAGTTACTTAGGGGGGCGCGGAGAAGATACCTTC.

The chain is built from TRBV2 and TRBJ2-2; possibly TRBD2 for D (5 bases). V was trimmed by 2 bases and J by 4 bases, leaving 14 bases between them. Germline loops: CDR1 SNHLY, CDR2 FYNNEI. This CDR3 has 16 residues. The CDR3 loop reads CASSEQRTPSTGELFF. The CDR3 DNA reads as TGTGCCAGCAGTGAACAGCGGACCCCTTCCACCGGGGAGCTGTTTTTT.

This clone was detected a few times. This chain uses TRBV24-1 with TRBJ2-7, with D possibly being TRBD2 (5 bases). The germline V and J ends were trimmed by 10 bases and 3 bases, with 12 bases remaining between them. This CDR3 has 12 residues. Germline values: CDR1 KGHDR, CDR2 SFDVKD. The CDR3 loop reads CATGSGNYEQYF. The CDR3 region has the DNA TGTGCCACGGGTTCGGGGAACTACGAGCAGTACTTC.

The J gene is TRBJ1-4, the V gene TRBV15; D remains unclear. This CDR3 region has 15 residues. V was cut by 0 bases and J by 8 bases, with 13 bases left in between. Per germline, CDR1 LNHNV and CDR2 YYDKDF (reference sequence). This CDR3 is CATSRDSDQTEKLFF. The CDR3 coding sequence is TGTGCCACCAGCAGAGATTCGGACCAGACCGAAAAACTGTTTTTT.

This rearrangement joins TRBV4-3 to TRBJ1-3; 9 bases are shared with TRBD1. Germline CDR1 is LGHNA and CDR2 is YSLEER. After removal of 3 bases from V and 4 bases from J, the junction contained 7 bases not matched to a gene. This CDR3 is 16 amino acids long. CDR3 region: CASSHRDRVTGNTIYF. The CDR3, as DNA: TGCGCCAGCAGCCACCGGGACAGGGTAACCGGAAACACCATATATTTT.

The chain carries TRBV20-1 and TRBJ2-5, with unresolved D. Germline CDR1 and CDR2: DFQATT and SNEGSKA (reference sequence). Trimming cost V 5 bases and J 3 bases, with 7 bases left between them. This CDR3 has 11 residues. In DNA form, the CDR3 reads TGCAGTGCTGCCGCGAAAGAGACCCAGTACTTC. This translates into CSAAAKETQYF.

The rearrangement joins TRBV19 to TRBJ1-6; TRBD1 aligns across 7 bases. The germline gives CDR1 LNHDA, CDR2 SQIVND (reference sequence). The V gene end was trimmed by 6 bases and the J gene end by 11 bases; junction bases not matched to a gene: 10. This CDR3 is 14 amino acids long. The CDR3 DNA follows: TGTGCCAGTAGACCGGGACAGTTTTGGGCACCCCTCCACTTT. Encoded protein: CASRPGQFWAPLHF.